This passage covers 19 T cell receptor beta chains from one sample sequenced in a study of T cell responses to AZD1222 COVID-19 vaccine. Here immunoSEQ multiplex PCR was the method, and the copy in TCRdb shows in-frame clones only, minus some. Of 95,000 to 130,000 clones listed, 85% to 95% are singletons. Sample: peripheral blood, taken 28 days after the second AZD1222 dose. These receptors were collected from an adult who received the AZD1222 COVID-19 vaccine.

The chain carries TRBV5-4 and TRBJ2-5, with D perhaps TRBD2 (6 bases). The CDR3 is 11 residues long. Looked up from germline, CDR1 is SGHNT and CDR2 is YYREEE (reference sequence). The CDR3 region has the DNA TGTGCGGCGGGCGGGGTAGAGACCCAGTACTTC. Protein sequence: CAAGGVETQYF.

J is TRBJ1-1 and V is TRBV5-5, with TRBD1 matching over 9 bases. Germline V gives CDR1 SGHKS, CDR2 YYEKEE (reference sequence). The CDR3 loop spans 16 amino acids. V gave up 2 bases and J gave up 2 bases; unmatched junction bases: 7. The CDR3 DNA is TGTGCCAGCAGCTTTACAGGGGGCTTTCCCAACACTGAAGCTTTCTTT. Its translation: CASSFTGGFPNTEAFF.

This chain joins TRBV5-1 and TRBJ2-1; TRBD1 agrees at 8 bases. Germline assignment: CDR1 SGHRS and CDR2 YFSETQ. V lost 7 bases, J lost 2 bases, and 11 bases stayed unmatched. The CDR3 is made up of 16 amino acids. CDR3 DNA: TGCGCCAGCGGACAGGGCTCTACGAGGCCCTACAATGAGCAGTTCTTC. This codes for CASGQGSTRPYNEQFF.

The chain combines TRBV7-2 with TRBJ2-4; D perhaps matches TRBD1 (6 bases). Per the germline V gene, CDR1 is SGHTA and CDR2 is FQGNSA. V lost 3 bases and J lost 6, with 12 bases in between. CDR3 length: 14 amino acids. The CDR3 here is CASSFSGTTNIQYF. The CDR3 DNA is TGTGCCAGCAGCTTTTCCGGGACAACAAACATTCAGTACTTC.

The V gene is TRBV7-9, the J gene TRBJ2-4, with TRBD2 as a possible D gene (5 bases). The CDR3 runs to 16 residues. Germline CDR1 SEHNR, CDR2 FQNEAQ (reference sequence). The V end lost 1 base, the J end lost 0 bases, and 10 bases lay between the germline ends. The CDR3 nucleotides are TGTGCCAGCAGCTTAGATCTGGCGGGAGCCAAAAACATTCAGTACTTC. This translates into CASSLDLAGAKNIQYF.

This chain links TRBV28 with TRBJ1-6; D gene ambiguous. CDR1 and CDR2 from the germline V gene are MDHEN and SYDVKM. The CDR3 is made up of 16 amino acids. Trimming took off 1 base at V and 0 bases at J, with 7 bases between the two ends. CDR3 in DNA: TGTGCCAGCAGTTTATTACAGAGCTCCTATAATTCACCCCTCCACTTT. Translated, it gives CASSLLQSSYNSPLHF.

The chain has TRBV5-6 and TRBJ1-4; D possibly corresponds to TRBD1 (5 bases). The CDR3 sequence is 15 residues long. V lost 2 bases and J 8 bases, leaving 16 bases between the germline ends. Germline V CDR1 and CDR2: SGHDT, YYEEEE. The CDR3 DNA reads as TGTGCCAGCAGCTTAAGCGCGGGGGAAGGAGAAAAACTGTTTTTT. Amino acids: CASSLSAGEGEKLFF.

The chain recombines TRBV19 with TRBJ1-2, with 9 bases aligning to TRBD1. The CDR3 loop spans 14 amino acids. Germline lookup yields CDR1 LNHDA and CDR2 SQIVND (reference sequence). V shed 5 bases and J 4 bases; nucleotides not matched to a gene: 5. The CDR3 region has the DNA TGTGCCAGTAGTGCACTACAGGGGGCCTATGGCTACACCTTC. It codes for CASSALQGAYGYTF. The full variable domain, rest sourced from reference TRBV19 and TRBJ1-2, is DGGITQSPKYLFRKEGQNVTLSCEQNLNHDAMYWYRQDPGQGLRLIYYSQIVNDFQKGDIAEGYSVSREKKESFPLTVTSAQKNPTAFYLCASSALQGAYGYTFGSGTRLTVV.

This chain links TRBV29-1 with TRBJ1-2; possibly TRBD1 for D (5 bases). The length of the CDR3 is 14 residues. Germline V gives CDR1 SQVTM, CDR2 ANQGSEA. V lost 4 bases, J lost 1 base, and 13 bases lay in between. CDR3 sequence reads: CSVVASGHNYGYTF. The CDR3 DNA reads TGCAGCGTTGTTGCTTCAGGACATAACTATGGCTACACCTTC.

This clone was seen only once. The V and J genes are TRBV5-5 and TRBJ1-6, with unresolved D. V was clipped by 3 bases and J by 8 bases, with 12 bases between them. The CDR3 runs to 14 residues. CDR1 is SGHKS and CDR2 is YYEKEE in the germline V gene (reference sequence). This CDR3 is CASSSVESDSPLHF. The CDR3 DNA reads as TGTGCCAGCAGCTCCGTTGAATCTGATTCACCCCTCCACTTT.

The chain is built from TRBV28 and TRBJ1-2; D remains ambiguous. Germline V gene sequence: CDR1 MDHEN, CDR2 SYDVKM. This CDR3 contains 13 residues. The V gene lost 3 bases and the J gene lost 4 bases, with 9 bases spanning the gap. The CDR3: CASSLQGSYGYTF. In nucleotides, the CDR3 is TGTGCCAGCAGTTTGCAAGGGAGCTATGGCTACACCTTC.

J is TRBJ2-1 and V is TRBV2; D unclear. The germline V gene has CDR1 SNHLY and CDR2 FYNNEI. Between the trimmed V and J ends, which lost 4 bases and 8 bases, there was a span of 9 bases. This CDR3 is 12 amino acids long. CDR3 residues: CASSVFGDEQFF. In DNA form, the CDR3 reads TGTGCCAGCAGTGTGTTTGGGGATGAGCAGTTCTTC. Combining the CDR3 with reference TRBV2 and TRBJ2-1 gives the whole variable domain EPEVTQTPSHQVTQMGQEVILRCVPISNHLYFYWYRQILGQKVEFLVSFYNNEISEKSEIFDDQFSVERPDGSNFTLKIRSTKLEDSAMYFCASSVFGDEQFFGPGTRLTVL.

The chain uses TRBV12-3 or TRBV12-4 and TRBJ2-7; D not resolved. Trimming removed 3 bases at V and 2 bases at J, with 5 bases between. The CDR3 is made up of 12 amino acids. The CDR3 is CASSFLAYEQYF. As DNA, the CDR3 is TGTGCCAGCAGTTTTTTGGCCTACGAGCAGTACTTC.

The chain uses TRBV29-1 and TRBJ2-3, with D perhaps TRBD1 or TRBD2 (5 bases each). The germline V gene encodes CDR1 SQVTM and CDR2 ANQGSEA. Trimming took off 5 bases at V and 2 bases at J, with 17 bases between the two ends. This CDR3 is 15 amino acids long. Written as DNA, the CDR3 is TGCAGCGTTCAGGGTTCCGGAGCGGCCACAGATACGCAGTATTTT. The encoded protein is CSVQGSGAATDTQYF.

The rearrangement uses TRBV28 and TRBJ2-1; a possible D gene is TRBD2 (6 bases). The CDR3 loop spans 12 amino acids. V lost 5 bases to trimming and J lost 7 bases, with 9 bases between them. The V gene's germline CDR1 is MDHEN and CDR2 SYDVKM. CDR3 protein: CASSTGLNEQFF. CDR3 sequence (DNA): TGTGCCAGCAGTACCGGACTAAATGAGCAGTTCTTC.

CDR3 residues: CASSQGRTWTGQGEQYF. The CDR3 region has the DNA TGTGCCAGCAGCCAAGGCCGGACCTGGACGGGACAGGGCGAGCAGTACTTC. The chain couples TRBV4-2 to TRBJ2-7; 9 nucleotides align to TRBD1. In germline, CDR1 is LGHNA, CDR2 YNFKEQ. The trim removed 1 base at V and 6 bases at J, leaving 13 bases unmatched. The CDR3 covers 17 residues.

The chain is built from TRBV7-3 and TRBJ1-6; D unclear. In germline, CDR1 is SGHTA, CDR2 FQGTGA. Between the trimmed V and J ends, which lost 0 bases and 9 bases, there was a span of 9 bases. The CDR3 runs 14 residues. The CDR3 DNA reads as TGTGCCAGCAGCTTAACCTTTGGTCGTTCACCCCTCCACTTT. Amino acid sequence: CASSLTFGRSPLHF.

The rearrangement links TRBV12-3 or TRBV12-4 to TRBJ1-2, with a weak D call TRBD1 (6 bases). The V end lost 6 bases, the J end lost 7 bases, and 9 bases lay between the germline ends. This CDR3 has 11 residues. The CDR3 loop reads CASSKQGGYTF. Here the CDR3 DNA reads TGTGCCAGCAGCAAACAGGGTGGCTACACCTTC.

In DNA, the CDR3 is TGTGCCAGCAGTTTCACAGGGGGCAATCAGCCCCAGCATTTT. Its translation is CASSFTGGNQPQHF. V is TRBV27 and J is TRBJ1-5; 7 bases fit TRBD1. The germline gives CDR1 MNHEY, CDR2 SMNVEV (reference sequence). The length of the CDR3 is 14 residues. V was clipped by 3 bases and J by 2 bases; unmatched bases: 1.